This TCR beta chain stems from a study of cytomegalovirus exposure and HLA in healthy donors. The primer mix had 60 Vbeta and 13 Jbeta primers. Measured with immunoSEQ multiplex PCR; TCRdb has only the in-frame clones, and not every one. The listing contains some 130,000 clones. The CDR3 has 11 residues. The germline CDR1 and CDR2 sequences are MNHEY and SVGAGI. The V and J ends lost 5 bases and 5 bases respectively, with 6 bases between them. The V call is TRBV6-5, the J call TRBJ1-1; unclear D gene. This receptor was identified in a man between 18 and 29 years old in good health and CMV-seronegative. The sample consisted of PBMCs. CDR3 region: CASSRRTEAFF. CDR3 sequence (DNA): TGTGCCAGCAGTAGGAGGACTGAAGCTTTCTTT.